The 30 T cell receptor beta chains reported below all come from one sample, sequenced in a study of T cells in Graves' hyperthyroidism and ophthalmopathy. Amplified TCR beta CDR3 regions derived from RNA transcripts. A first-round RT-PCR of the TCR CDR3 used the HTBI primer set. Each CDR3 protein is one row after TCRdb ran MiXCR on the multiplex PCR reads. The table lists some 600,000 distinct CDR3 sequences, roughly 13% of them singletons, with roughly 5.7% in the top ten. Specimen: blood. These receptor sequences come from a woman between 25 and 40 years old with Graves' hyperthyroidism that later progressed to Graves' ophthalmopathy.

A few counts support this clonotype. This chain joins TRBV29-1 and TRBJ2-1; D call uncertain. This CDR3 is 14 amino acids long. Germline V gene sequence: CDR1 SQVTM, CDR2 ANQGSEA. Trimming stripped 7 bases from V and 2 bases from J, with 15 bases between. The CDR3 DNA is TGCAGCGCCGCGTTAGTTTCAGCCTACAATGAGCAGTTCTTC. This codes for CSAALVSAYNEQFF.

To note about this clonotype: Without the conserved terminal phenylalanine or tryptophan, this CDR3 likely stems from a read error. V is TRBV11-2 and J is TRBJ2-3; D could derive from TRBD1 or TRBD2 (5 bases each). Trimming removed 3 bases from V and 1 base from J, with 5 bases in between. The V gene's germline CDR1 is SGHAT and CDR2 FQNNGV. This CDR3 is 13 amino acids long. Here the CDR3 reads CASSLGGTDTQYS. Written as DNA, the CDR3 is TGTGCCAGCAGCTTGGGGGGCACAGATACGCAGTATTCT.

V usage is TRBV5-1 and J usage is TRBJ2-2; the match to TRBD2 covers 7 bases. The CDR3 totals 14 residues. J gave up 7 bases and V 0 bases, and 3 bases lay outside the gene matches. The V gene's germline CDR1 is SGHRS and CDR2 YFSETQ. The CDR3 sequence is CASSLALAGGELFF. Here the CDR3 DNA reads TGCGCCAGCAGCTTGGCCTTAGCGGGCGGGGAGCTGTTTTTT.

The CDR3 reads CASSGPHGGSDGYTF. The CDR3 region has the DNA TGTGCCAGCAGCGGCCCCCACGGTGGGTCGGACGGCTACACCTTC. This chain joins TRBV7-9 and TRBJ1-2; D is unresolved. CDR3 length: 15 amino acids. V lost 5 bases, J lost 8 bases, and 21 bases lay in between. Germline lookup yields CDR1 SEHNR and CDR2 FQNEAQ (reference sequence).

This clonotype has a handful of counts. The chain recombines TRBV20-1 with TRBJ1-4, with D maybe TRBD1 (5 bases). The V gene lost 6 bases and the J gene lost 1 base, with 30 bases spanning the gap. The CDR3 runs 20 residues. Germline CDR1 is DFQATT and CDR2 is SNEGSKA (reference sequence). The CDR3 spells CSARALSSREGELTNEKLFF. CDR3 bases: TGCAGTGCCCGAGCACTTTCTTCGCGGGAAGGGGAACTAACTAATGAAAAACTGTTTTTT.

On this clonotype: This may arise from a read error, as a much more abundant clone is one base away. A read error is likely, as this CDR3 ends without the conserved phenylalanine or tryptophan. In nucleotides, the CDR3 is TGTGCCAGCTCACGACAGGGGGCGGTGAATACTGAAGCTTTCTCT. This codes for CASSRQGAVNTEAFS. V gene TRBV18 combines with J gene TRBJ1-1; 10 bases are a match to TRBD1. Germline assignment: CDR1 KGHSH and CDR2 LQKENI. There are 15 residues in the CDR3.

This clonotype was seen only a few times. The chain carries TRBV3-1 and TRBJ2-1; the D gene is possibly TRBD2 (6 bases). V gave up 4 bases and J gave up 7 bases, with 14 bases separating them. The germline CDR1 and CDR2 sequences are LGHDT and YNNKEL (reference sequence). The CDR3 consists of 14 residues. The CDR3 nucleotides read TGTGCCAGCAGCCTTGAGGGACTGCTAAATGAGCAGTTCTTC. It encodes CASSLEGLLNEQFF.

This clonotype showed up just a few times. The chain uses TRBV7-9 and TRBJ1-2; a possible D gene is TRBD1 (5 bases). Germline CDR1 SEHNR, CDR2 FQNEAQ (reference sequence). Trimming shortened V by 8 bases and J by 2 bases, and 12 bases separated the two germline ends. The CDR3 is 13 amino acids. CDR3 nucleotide sequence: TGTGCCAGCGTCGGGGCTTGGAACTATGGCTACACCTTC. This sequence encodes CASVGAWNYGYTF. Supplemented by reference TRBV7-9 and TRBJ1-2, the full variable domain reads DTGVSQNPRHKITKRGQNVTFRCDPISEHNRLYWYRQTLGQGPEFLTYFQNEAQLEKSRLLSDRFSAERPKGSFSTLEIQRTEQGDSAMYLCASVGAWNYGYTFGSGTRLTVV.

This clonotype was seen many times. The V and J genes are TRBV12-3 or TRBV12-4 and TRBJ1-1; weak D call: TRBD1 (5 bases). The CDR3 totals 13 residues. V lost 2 bases to trimming and J lost 4 bases, with 8 bases between them. The CDR3 bases are TGTGCCAGCAGTTTACCAGGGAGCACTGAAGCTTTCTTT. Protein sequence: CASSLPGSTEAFF.

This clonotype was detected ten times or more. This chain connects TRBV24-1 to TRBJ1-4, with D maybe TRBD1 (5 bases). CDR1 is KGHDR, CDR2 SFDVKD, per germline. Trimming stripped 4 bases from V and 7 bases from J, with 12 bases between. The CDR3 has 14 amino acids. This CDR3 reads CATSERDGREKLFF. DNA for the CDR3: TGTGCCACCAGTGAACGGGACGGGCGTGAAAAACTGTTTTTT.

This clonotype was seen repeatedly, ten times or more. The chain recombines TRBV20-1 with TRBJ2-5, with 10 bases matching TRBD2. Germline trimming cut 0 bases from V and 4 bases from J; bases unmatched to any gene: 8. The length of the CDR3 is 16 residues. From germline, CDR1 is DFQATT and CDR2 SNEGSKA (reference sequence). The CDR3 protein is CSARDHASGSGETQYF. Here the CDR3 DNA reads TGCAGTGCTAGAGATCACGCTAGCGGGAGCGGAGAGACCCAGTACTTC.

This clonotype was seen repeatedly, ten times or more. The rearrangement links TRBV30 to TRBJ1-5; D gene uncertain. Deletions cut 0 bases from V and 0 bases from J, with 3 bases between. The germline gives CDR1 GTSNPN, CDR2 SVGIG (reference sequence). The CDR3 is 13 residues long. CDR3 in DNA: TGTGCCTGGAGTGTAGCTAGCAATCAGCCCCAGCATTTT. This sequence encodes CAWSVASNQPQHF.

The genes are TRBV4-1 and TRBJ2-7; 7 nucleotides line up with TRBD2. The CDR3 is 13 amino acids. V trimming: 2 bases; J trimming: 9 bases; junction bases outside the gene matches: 7. The germline gives CDR1 MGHRA, CDR2 YSYEKL. The CDR3 protein is CASSQITGGGQYF. The DNA of the CDR3 is TGCGCCAGCAGCCAAATCACAGGCGGGGGGCAGTACTTC.

This clonotype was picked up many times. V usage is TRBV12-3 or TRBV12-4 and J usage is TRBJ2-7, with TRBD2 identical over 7 bases. V shed 8 bases, J shed 7 bases, and the junction held 14 bases outside the gene matches. The CDR3 has 14 residues. This chain's CDR3 is CASLVASGPGEQYF. The CDR3 DNA reads TGTGCCAGCTTAGTTGCTAGCGGTCCGGGAGAGCAGTACTTC.

This clonotype was observed a few times. The chain has TRBV20-1 and TRBJ2-3; tentatively, D is TRBD2 (6 bases). The CDR3 sequence is 14 residues long. V lost 5 bases to trimming and J lost 3 bases, with 15 bases between them. CDR1 is DFQATT and CDR2 is SNEGSKA in the germline V gene (reference sequence). CDR3 in amino acids: CSAPPAGTTDTQYF. The CDR3 bases are TGCAGTGCTCCCCCGGCGGGGACGACAGATACGCAGTATTTT.

For this clonotype: The junction differs from germline at one of its ends, possibly a read error. J is TRBJ1-2 and V is TRBV2; D gene unclear. In germline, CDR1 is SNHLY, CDR2 FYNNEI. The CDR3 runs to 15 residues. DNA of the CDR3: TGTGACAGCAGTGAAGGATTTGCGGTAAACTATGGCTACACCTTC. Its protein is CDSSEGFAVNYGYTF.

This clonotype was seen repeatedly, ten times or more. The rearrangement joins TRBV10-3 to TRBJ2-1, with 10 positions matching TRBD2. The CDR3 runs 15 residues. Germline CDR1 and CDR2: ENHRY and SYGVKD. Trimming removed 2 bases from V and 7 bases from J; junction bases left unmatched: 5. The CDR3 sequence: CAISESLAGENEQFF. The CDR3 nucleotides are TGTGCCATCAGTGAGAGCCTAGCGGGAGAAAATGAGCAGTTCTTC.

This clonotype has a count of ten or more. The rearrangement uses TRBV19 and TRBJ1-1; TRBD1 matches 7 bases. This CDR3 spans 15 amino acids. V lost 7 bases to trimming and J lost 2 bases; unmatched junction nucleotides: 10. Germline V gene sequence: CDR1 LNHDA, CDR2 SQIVND (reference sequence). CDR3: CASTETGIYNTEAFF. The DNA for the CDR3 is TGTGCCAGTACCGAGACAGGGATCTACAACACTGAAGCTTTCTTT.

This clonotype was seen ten or more times. The chain couples TRBV20-1 to TRBJ1-2, with 12 bases aligning to TRBD1. V gave up 1 base and J gave up 2 bases; unmatched junction bases: 8. CDR3 size: 17 residues. Germline CDR1 and CDR2: DFQATT and SNEGSKA (reference sequence). The CDR3 reads CSARGRDRGLGNYGYTF. In nucleotides, the CDR3 is TGCAGTGCTAGAGGCCGGGACAGGGGGCTTGGGAACTATGGCTACACCTTC.

This clonotype was found many times. The chain combines TRBV27 with TRBJ2-1, with D possibly being TRBD1 (5 bases). Trimming left V 5 bases short and J 5 bases short, with 16 bases between. Per germline, CDR1 MNHEY and CDR2 SMNVEV (reference sequence). The CDR3 runs 15 residues. Written as DNA, the CDR3 is TGTGCCAGCAGTCCAAGGGCAGGGCAGGACAATGAGCAGTTCTTC. It codes for CASSPRAGQDNEQFF.

This clonotype was counted many times. CDR3 loop: CASSLTTGTEAFF. The CDR3 DNA reads TGTGCCAGCAGCCTTACGACAGGCACTGAAGCTTTCTTT. The V and J genes are TRBV7-3 and TRBJ1-1, with D perhaps TRBD1 (6 bases). The germline V and J ends were trimmed by 5 bases and 4 bases, with 11 bases remaining between them. The CDR3 has 13 amino acids. Germline CDR1 and CDR2: SGHTA and FQGTGA.

This clonotype was observed many times. This sequence joins TRBV5-1 and TRBJ1-4, with TRBD1 as a possible D gene (5 bases). Trimming removed 3 bases at V and 4 bases at J, with 16 bases between. The germline V gene has CDR1 SGHRS and CDR2 YFSETQ. The CDR3 is made up of 16 amino acids. The chain's CDR3 is CASSWDDTGLNEKLFF. DNA for the CDR3: TGCGCCAGCAGCTGGGACGACACAGGCCTTAATGAAAAACTGTTTTTT.

This clonotype has more than one count but fewer than ten. V usage is TRBV10-3 and J usage is TRBJ1-1, with TRBD1 matching 7 bases. V lost 7 bases, J lost 6 bases, and 2 bases stayed unmatched. Germline CDR1 is ENHRY and CDR2 is SYGVKD. The CDR3 contains 11 residues. The CDR3 spells CAITQGAEAFF. As DNA, the CDR3 is TGTGCCATCACCCAGGGGGCTGAAGCTTTCTTT.

The count of this clonotype is one. Since a much larger clone is just one base distant, this may be a read error. The chain is built from TRBV30 and TRBJ1-6; D is unresolved. Germline values: CDR1 GTSNPN, CDR2 SVGIG (reference sequence). The CDR3 is 15 residues long. Written as DNA, the CDR3 is TGTGCCTGGAGTGCCCTCTCCGGACGTAATTCACCCATCCACTTT. Amino acid sequence: CAWSALSGRNSPIHF.

The rearrangement links TRBV5-1 to TRBJ2-2; 7 bases agree with TRBD2. V lost 0 bases to trimming and J lost 0 bases; unmatched junction nucleotides: 8. The CDR3 loop spans 18 amino acids. Germline values: CDR1 SGHRS, CDR2 YFSETQ. In DNA form, the CDR3 reads TGCGCCAGCAGCTTGGAGGGAGGGAAGGGGTCGAACACCGGGGAGCTGTTTTTT. Amino acid sequence: CASSLEGGKGSNTGELFF.

In regard to this clonotype: A much larger clone lies a single base off, so this may be a read error. V usage is TRBV24-1 and J usage is TRBJ2-2; D could derive from TRBD1 or TRBD2 (6 bases each). Trimming left V 3 bases short and J 4 bases short, with 14 bases between. The CDR3 loop spans 16 amino acids. CDR1 KGHDR and CDR2 SFDVKD come from the germline V gene. This CDR3 is CATSDITGAGTGELFF. CDR3 DNA sequence: TGTGCCACCAGTGATATCACGGGGGCGGGCACCGGGGAGCTGTTTTTT.

This clonotype came up many times. This chain connects TRBV2 to TRBJ2-7; 8 bases are shared with TRBD2. Germline V lookup: CDR1 SNHLY, CDR2 FYNNEI. CDR3 length equals 13 residues. J was trimmed by 7 bases and V by 8 bases; bases with no gene match: 10. The CDR3 protein is CASASAGATEQYF. The CDR3 DNA reads TGTGCCAGCGCCTCAGCGGGGGCTACGGAGCAGTACTTC.

The V call is TRBV20-1, the J call TRBJ1-3; D gene uncertain. The ends were cut back, 3 bases at V and 2 bases at J, with 20 bases in the middle. Looked up from germline, CDR1 is DFQATT and CDR2 is SNEGSKA (reference sequence). The CDR3 has 17 residues. The CDR3 DNA sequence: TGCAGTGCTAGCCGCCGGGTCGGGTCAGACGCTGGAAACACCATATATTTT. As protein: CSASRRVGSDAGNTIYF.

This clonotype was seen repeatedly, ten times or more. The chain has TRBV19 and TRBJ2-7; a possible D gene is TRBD2 (5 bases). The CDR3 consists of 18 residues. Trimming cost V 7 bases and J 2 bases, with 27 bases left between them. Germline loops: CDR1 LNHDA, CDR2 SQIVND (reference sequence). The CDR3 DNA is TGTGCCAGTACCAAAACCCTCTCGACTACGACCCTACCCTACGAGCAGTACTTC. This sequence encodes CASTKTLSTTTLPYEQYF.

This clonotype was recorded many times. The chain combines TRBV30 with TRBJ1-1; D possibly corresponds to TRBD1 (5 bases). The CDR3 covers 13 residues. Looked up from germline, CDR1 is GTSNPN and CDR2 is SVGIG (reference sequence). Between the trimmed V and J ends, which lost 4 bases and 3 bases, there was a span of 12 bases. Written as DNA, the CDR3 is TGTGCCTGGAATGGGGGGGGGGACACTGAAGCTTTCTTT. This codes for CAWNGGGDTEAFF.